The 29 T cell receptor beta chains in this list originate from one sample, sequenced in a study of T cell changes during pregnancy in multiple sclerosis. Measured with immunoSEQ multiplex PCR; TCRdb has only the in-frame clones, and not every one. Seen here are roughly 110,000 clones, 80% to 95% observed once, and the top ten hold 1.5% to 1.7%. Sample: peripheral blood, taken in the third trimester of pregnancy. The receptors were gathered from a female donor with multiple sclerosis, enrolled in a pregnancy study.

The chain employs TRBV7-8 and TRBJ1-2, with D possibly being TRBD1 (6 bases). Germline V gives CDR1 SGHVS, CDR2 FQNEAQ. The CDR3 is 14 residues long. Trimming removed 6 bases at V and 3 bases at J, with 14 bases between. The CDR3 bases are TGTGCCAGCAGTCCACGGGGGGCGGACTATGGCTACACCTTC. As protein: CASSPRGADYGYTF.

The chain links TRBV19 to TRBJ2-3; TRBD2 aligns across 12 bases. The CDR3 covers 16 residues. The germline gives CDR1 LNHDA, CDR2 SQIVND (reference sequence). V gave up 5 bases and J gave up 1 base; unmatched junction bases: 4. CDR3 loop: CASSRLAGGGTDTQYF. CDR3 sequence (DNA): TGTGCCAGTAGTCGCCTAGCGGGGGGGGGCACAGATACGCAGTATTTT.

The V call is TRBV6-5, the J call TRBJ2-3; no clear D. Trimming pared 6 bases from V and 5 bases from J, leaving 9 bases between. Germline CDR1 and CDR2: MNHEY and SVGAGI. This CDR3 spans 12 amino acids. The CDR3 nucleotides read TGTGCCAGCAGCAGTCATGGAGATACGCAGTATTTT. The encoded protein is CASSSHGDTQYF.

The V call is TRBV9, the J call TRBJ2-7; weak D call: TRBD1 (6 bases). CDR1 and CDR2 from the germline V gene are SGDLS and YYNGEE. The ends were cut back, 0 bases at V and 5 bases at J, with 18 bases in the middle. The CDR3 contains 16 residues. Here the CDR3 DNA reads TGTGCCAGCAGCGTAGGAGGGGGTTGGGGTATCGACGAGCAGTACTTC. It specifies CASSVGGGWGIDEQYF.

V gene TRBV28 combines with J gene TRBJ1-1, with TRBD1 as a possible D gene (5 bases). The CDR3 spans 14 residues. Germline values: CDR1 MDHEN, CDR2 SYDVKM. V gave up 2 bases and J gave up 4 bases, with 11 bases separating them. This chain's CDR3 is CASSLPGGTTEAFF. CDR3 nucleotide sequence: TGTGCCAGCAGTTTACCGGGGGGAACCACTGAAGCTTTCTTT.

The V gene is TRBV6-6, the J gene TRBJ2-1; 9 bases fit TRBD2. The CDR3 loop spans 16 amino acids. V shed 6 bases and J 5 bases; nucleotides not matched to a gene: 11. Germline V gene data show CDR1 as MNHNY and CDR2 as SVGAGI (reference sequence). DNA of the CDR3: TGTGCCAGCAGCCCCTGGCGGGAGGGCCCTAACAATGAGCAGTTCTTC. Translation: CASSPWREGPNNEQFF.

Comments on this clone: The same CDR3 arises from other DNA sequences in this sample as well. The rearrangement uses TRBV30 and TRBJ2-5; TRBD1 matches 10 bases. From germline, CDR1 is GTSNPN and CDR2 SVGIG (reference sequence). CDR3 length: 12 residues. J lost 5 bases, V lost 5 bases, and 2 bases had no gene match. CDR3 sequence reads: CAWDRGQETQYF. In nucleotides, the CDR3 is TGTGCCTGGGACAGGGGGCAGGAGACCCAGTACTTC.

The V call is TRBV6-5, the J call TRBJ1-1; D call uncertain. There are 13 residues in the CDR3. CDR1 is MNHEY, CDR2 SVGAGI, per germline. The V and J ends lost 6 bases and 0 bases respectively, with 8 bases between them. The CDR3 loop reads CASSKTLNTEAFF. The CDR3 DNA reads as TGTGCCAGCAGCAAGACACTGAACACTGAAGCTTTCTTT.

This clone was seen only once. This chain links TRBV27 with TRBJ2-1, with 7 bases matching TRBD2. Germline trimming cut 1 base from V and 10 bases from J; bases unmatched to any gene: 25. This CDR3 comprises 20 residues. Germline values: CDR1 MNHEY, CDR2 SMNVEV (reference sequence). The CDR3 loop reads CASSLLYGVSGGKGIGEQFF. The CDR3 DNA reads TGTGCCAGCAGTTTATTGTACGGGGTCTCGGGGGGAAAGGGGATCGGAGAGCAGTTCTTC.

This clone came up once. The DNA for the CDR3 is TGTGCCAGCAGCTTAGCGGGAGAGACCTACGAGCAGTACTTC. Its translation: CASSLAGETYEQYF. V gene TRBV7-9 combines with J gene TRBJ2-7; tentatively, D is TRBD2 (5 bases). The CDR3 is made up of 14 amino acids. Trimming shortened V by 0 bases and J by 2 bases, and 8 bases separated the two germline ends. Looked up from germline, CDR1 is SEHNR and CDR2 is FQNEAQ (reference sequence).

This chain links TRBV27 with TRBJ1-5, with TRBD1 identical over 8 bases. V lost 5 bases, J lost 4 bases, and 1 base stayed unmatched. Germline CDR1 MNHEY, CDR2 SMNVEV (reference sequence). CDR3 length equals 13 residues. The CDR3 sequence is CASSRQGNQPQHF. For the CDR3, the DNA is TGTGCCAGCAGTCGACAGGGGAATCAGCCCCAGCATTTT.

This sequence joins TRBV5-4 and TRBJ2-6; 11 bases agree with TRBD2. The CDR3 runs 18 residues. With V trimmed by 4 bases and J by 0 bases, 6 bases remained unmatched. CDR1 and CDR2 (germline): SGHNT, YYREEE (reference sequence). CDR3 sequence (DNA): TGTGCCAGCAGCCGAGGACTAGCGGGTTCCTCTGGGGCCAACGTCCTGACTTTC. Encoded protein: CASSRGLAGSSGANVLTF.

V gene TRBV7-2 combines with J gene TRBJ2-2; 7 bases agree with TRBD2. There are 16 residues in the CDR3. V lost 2 bases to trimming and J lost 5 bases; unmatched junction nucleotides: 8. The germline V gene encodes CDR1 SGHTA and CDR2 FQGNSA. The DNA of the CDR3 is TGTGCCAGCAGCTTAAACCTGGGCGGGAGTACCGGGGAGCTGTTTTTT. It yields the protein CASSLNLGGSTGELFF.

This clone appeared a single time. The chain links TRBV5-6 to TRBJ2-7, with 7 bases that match TRBD1. The V gene's germline CDR1 is SGHDT and CDR2 YYEEEE. The CDR3 contains 14 residues. The V gene end was trimmed by 3 bases and the J gene end by 4 bases; junction bases not matched to a gene: 7. The CDR3 protein is CASSSVGTAYEQYF. In DNA form, the CDR3 reads TGTGCCAGCAGCTCCGTGGGGACAGCATACGAGCAGTACTTC.

The chain carries TRBV29-1 and TRBJ1-1, with TRBD1 matching over 7 bases. Trimming cost V 7 bases and J 3 bases; bases outside gene matches: 8. The germline V gene has CDR1 SQVTM and CDR2 ANQGSEA. The CDR3 is 13 amino acids. Here the CDR3 DNA reads TGCAGCGCGAAGACAGGGATGGACACTGAAGCTTTCTTT. Translating it yields CSAKTGMDTEAFF. The full variable domain, rest sourced from reference TRBV29-1 and TRBJ1-1, is SAVISQKPSRDICQRGTSLTIQCQVDSQVTMMFWYRQQPGQSLTLIATANQGSEATYESGFVIDKFPISRPNLTFSTLTVSNMSPEDSSIYLCSAKTGMDTEAFFGQGTRLTVV.

V and J are TRBV11-2 and TRBJ2-7, with D uncertain. The CDR3 covers 12 residues. The germline V gene encodes CDR1 SGHAT and CDR2 FQNNGV. Trimming removed 1 base at V and 2 bases at J, with 3 bases between. The DNA of the CDR3 is TGTGCCAGCAGCTTAGGTACCTACGAGCAGTACTTC. Protein product: CASSLGTYEQYF.

V is TRBV19 and J is TRBJ2-3; TRBD2 agrees at 13 bases. Germline assignment: CDR1 LNHDA and CDR2 SQIVND (reference sequence). The length of the CDR3 is 15 residues. The J segment lost 7 bases and the V segment lost 6 bases, leaving 7 bases of the junction unmatched. CDR3 residues: CASSLRLAGGHTQYF. In DNA, the CDR3 is TGTGCCAGTAGCTTACGACTAGCGGGGGGACATACGCAGTATTTT.

This chain joins TRBV14 and TRBJ2-1, with 10 nucleotides matching TRBD2. CDR1 is SGHDN and CDR2 is FVKESK in the germline V gene. With V trimmed by 5 bases and J by 3 bases, 7 bases remained unmatched. This CDR3 has 16 amino acids. DNA for the CDR3: TGTGCCAGCAGCGCACGACTAGCGGGCAGCTACAATGAGCAGTTCTTC. Protein: CASSARLAGSYNEQFF.

This rearrangement joins TRBV9 to TRBJ2-1; D may be TRBD2 (7 bases). This CDR3 region has 15 residues. CDR1 is SGDLS and CDR2 is YYNGEE in the germline V gene. Trimming left V 0 bases short and J 4 bases short, with 11 bases between. CDR3 sequence: CASSVGGGRYNEQFF. DNA for the CDR3: TGTGCCAGCAGCGTAGGCGGGGGCCGTTACAATGAGCAGTTCTTC.

A single count supports this clone. The gene calls are TRBV5-8 and TRBJ1-6, with 10 bases fitting TRBD1. The trim removed 1 base at V and 8 bases at J, leaving 3 bases unmatched. Germline CDR1 reads SGHTS; CDR2 reads YDEGEE. The CDR3 consists of 15 residues. The CDR3 nucleotides are TGTGCCAGCAGCTTGCGACAGGGGGCCCATTCACCCCTCCACTTT. Its translation is CASSLRQGAHSPLHF. Looking up the rest from reference TRBV5-8 and TRBJ1-6 gives the full variable domain: EAGVTQSPTHLIKTRGQQATLRCSPISGHTSVYWYQQALGLGLQFLLWYDEGEERNRGNFPPRFSGRQFPNYSSELNVNALELEDSALYLCASSLRQGAHSPLHFGNGTRLTVT.

The genes are TRBV14 and TRBJ1-2; D is uncertain. The CDR3 covers 14 residues. The V gene lost 0 bases and the J gene lost 6 bases, with 11 bases spanning the gap. Germline lookup yields CDR1 SGHDN and CDR2 FVKESK. CDR3 residues: CASSQDLLFNGYTF. Written as DNA, the CDR3 is TGTGCCAGCAGCCAAGACCTACTTTTCAATGGCTACACCTTC.

J is TRBJ1-5 and V is TRBV28, with TRBD1 as a possible D gene (6 bases). The ends were cut back, 4 bases at V and 8 bases at J, with 15 bases in the middle. CDR1 and CDR2 (germline): MDHEN, SYDVKM. CDR3 length: 14 amino acids. The CDR3 DNA reads TGTGCCAGCAGTTCCCTTGGGGGCCAGAAGCCCCAGCATTTT. This translates into CASSSLGGQKPQHF.

This clone came up once. This chain links TRBV19 with TRBJ1-5, with D perhaps matching TRBD1 (6 bases). The CDR3 totals 17 residues. Germline assignment: CDR1 LNHDA and CDR2 SQIVND (reference sequence). Trimming took off 1 base at V and 7 bases at J, with 20 bases between the two ends. The CDR3 coding sequence is TGTGCCAGTAGTATAGGACCCCACAGGGCTAAAAGCCAGCCCCAGCATTTT. The encoded protein is CASSIGPHRAKSQPQHF.

This chain joins TRBV19 and TRBJ1-2; TRBD1 aligns across 8 bases. The CDR3 length is 14 residues. Germline loops: CDR1 LNHDA, CDR2 SQIVND (reference sequence). J lost 8 bases, V lost 8 bases, and 13 bases had no gene match. CDR3 bases: TGTGCCAGTGTGACCGGGACAGGACCTCTCGGCTACACCTTC. Translating gives CASVTGTGPLGYTF.

The genes are TRBV6-6 and TRBJ2-4, with TRBD1 matching 7 bases. V lost 4 bases and J lost 4; bases outside the gene matches: 7. The CDR3 runs 15 residues. Germline assignment: CDR1 MNHNY and CDR2 SVGAGI (reference sequence). The CDR3 loop is CASSSGGVKKNIQYF. CDR3 bases: TGTGCCAGCAGTTCAGGGGGAGTTAAGAAAAACATTCAGTACTTC.

J is TRBJ2-5 and V is TRBV5-4, with TRBD1 as a possible D gene (5 bases). V lost 4 bases, J lost 5 bases, and 15 bases lay in between. The CDR3 covers 14 residues. Germline V gene lookup returns CDR1 SGHNT and CDR2 YYREEE (reference sequence). CDR3 coding DNA: TGTGCCAGCAGCACCGAAGGGGTCTGGGAGACCCAGTACTTC. Its translation is CASSTEGVWETQYF.

The CDR3 sequence is CAWSVPLGLASSDTQYF. CDR3 coding DNA: TGTGCCTGGAGTGTCCCCTTGGGACTAGCGTCGTCAGATACGCAGTATTTT. This rearrangement joins TRBV30 to TRBJ2-3; 10 bases line up with TRBD2. V gave up 0 bases and J gave up 4 bases; unmatched junction bases: 10. Germline CDR1 is GTSNPN and CDR2 is SVGIG (reference sequence). This CDR3 has 17 amino acids.

The rearrangement joins TRBV4-1 to TRBJ1-4; D is perhaps TRBD1 (5 bases). The length of the CDR3 is 15 residues. Germline V gene sequence: CDR1 MGHRA, CDR2 YSYEKL. Trimming took off 0 bases at V and 5 bases at J, with 10 bases between the two ends. The CDR3 region is CASSQEPGVNEKLFF. The DNA of the CDR3 is TGCGCCAGCAGCCAAGAGCCGGGGGTCAATGAAAAACTGTTTTTT.

This sequence joins TRBV19 and TRBJ2-7, with 8 bases matching TRBD1. V was clipped by 6 bases and J by 4 bases; unmatched bases: 5. The CDR3 is 13 residues long. CDR1 and CDR2 from the germline V gene are LNHDA and SQIVND (reference sequence). The CDR3: CASSKDRAYEQYF. The CDR3 DNA reads TGTGCCAGTAGCAAGGACAGGGCTTACGAGCAGTACTTC.